This is a list of T cell receptor beta chains from one sample in a study of cytomegalovirus exposure and HLA in healthy donors. The repertoire was sequenced with immunoSEQ multiplex PCR; TCRdb's copy has only in-frame clones and lacks some. The sample lists 95,000 to 100,000 clones; about 70% were seen once. Sequenced sample: PBMCs. The origin of the receptors is a woman in her forties in good health and CMV-seronegative. CDR3s include the opening cysteine and the closing phenylalanine or tryptophan. A D gene is named only where the DNA matches it firmly. Some rows mark clone size as missing; the rest say once, few, many or name a class of expanded clone.

V	size	D	J	DNA	CDR3
TRBV27	few	NA	TRBJ1-1	TGTGCCAGCAGTTTAGAGATCCCCGGCGGCACTGAAGCTTTCTTT	CASSLEIPGGTEAFF
TRBV27	NA	TRBD2	TRBJ2-3	TGTGCCAGCAGTTTCATCGGGAGGGGAGATACGCAGTATTTT	CASSFIGRGDTQYF
TRBV7-9	few	NA	TRBJ2-1	TGTTCCAGCAGCTTAGCGCTGGCTGAGCAGTTCTTC	CSSSLALAEQFF
TRBV5-1	NA	NA	TRBJ2-3	TGCGCCAGCAGCTTCGCAGATACGCAGTATTTT	CASSFADTQYF
TRBV5-1	few	NA	TRBJ1-2	TGCGCCAGCAGCTCGGACGGGATCTATGGCTACACCTTC	CASSSDGIYGYTF
TRBV18	once	TRBD2	TRBJ2-2	TGTGCCAGCTCCTGGGCGCTAGCGGCGAACACCGGGGAGCTGTTTTTT	CASSWALAANTGELFF
TRBV7-9	NA	TRBD2	TRBJ2-3	TGTGCCAGCAGAACAGCGGGAAGCGATGATACGCAGTATTTT	CASRTAGSDDTQYF
TRBV6-6	few	NA	TRBJ1-5	TGTGCCAGCAACGGACAGAGCAATCAGCCCCAGCATTTT	CASNGQSNQPQHF
TRBV20-1	NA	NA	TRBJ1-5	TGCAGTGCCCGAGGAACAGGGTCCCAGCATTTT	CSARGTGSQHF
TRBV2	NA	NA	TRBJ2-5	TGTGCCAGCAGAGACTCAGGGCTACAAGAGACCCAGTACTTC	CASRDSGLQETQYF
TRBV4-3	NA	NA	TRBJ2-7	TGCGCCAGCAGCCGATCCATCGGGGGACGGGGACCCTCCTACGAGCAGTACTTC	CASSRSIGGRGPSYEQYF
TRBV27	NA	NA	TRBJ1-5	TGTGCCAGCAGTTTATCGAGGCTGAATCAGCCCCAGCATTTT	CASSLSRLNQPQHF
TRBV20-1	few	NA	TRBJ1-1	TGCAGTGCTGGGCTGGCTGAAGCTTTCTTT	CSAGLAEAFF
TRBV11-2	NA	NA	TRBJ1-3	TGTGCCAGCAGCCCAAGGGGAGGCATGGGCGGAGGAAACACCATATATTTT	CASSPRGGMGGGNTIYF
TRBV6-5	NA	NA	TRBJ2-3	TGTGCCAGCAAAAGGTGGGGCGACACAGATACGCAGTATTTT	CASKRWGDTDTQYF
TRBV7-2	NA	NA	TRBJ1-1	TGTGCCAGCAGCTTAACTGGTTGGGGGGTGAACACTGAAGCTTTCTTT	CASSLTGWGVNTEAFF
TRBV19	once	NA	TRBJ2-2	TGTGCCAGTAGTATTGTGCAGACGAACACCGGGGAGCTGTTTTTT	CASSIVQTNTGELFF
TRBV27	NA	NA	TRBJ1-3	TGTGCCAGCAGTTCCGGGGTGGCTGGAAACACCATATATTTT	CASSSGVAGNTIYF
TRBV2	few	NA	TRBJ1-4	TGTGCCAGCACTCGGGAAGGTACAACTAATGAAAAACTGTTTTTT	CASTREGTTNEKLFF
TRBV4-2	once	TRBD2	TRBJ2-3	TGTGCCAGCAGCCAAGATAGCGGGGGGGCAGTTGCAGATACGCAGTATTTT	CASSQDSGGAVADTQYF
TRBV7-6	NA	NA	TRBJ1-1	TGTGCCAGCAGCCCTATGGACAATTCCGACACTGAAGCTTTCTTT	CASSPMDNSDTEAFF
TRBV7-9	NA	NA	TRBJ1-4	TGTTCCAGCAGCCTAAAACCAACTAATGAAAAACTGTTTTTT	CSSSLKPTNEKLFF
TRBV29-1	NA	TRBD1	TRBJ2-7	TGCAGCGTGGGTGGGGGACAGGGGTACTACGAGCAGTACTTC	CSVGGGQGYYEQYF
TRBV13	NA	NA	TRBJ1-1	TGTGCCAGCAGCGCCGCGGGTTTAGGAGGCACTGAAGCTTTCTTT	CASSAAGLGGTEAFF
TRBV7-8	NA	NA	TRBJ1-5	TGTGCCAGCAGCCCCACCCGGGGCAATCAGCCCCAGCATTTT	CASSPTRGNQPQHF
TRBV6-6	few	NA	TRBJ2-5	TGTGCCAGCAGTAGAACAGGGACGGCCGTGGCCCAGTACTTC	CASSRTGTAVAQYF
TRBV7-9	NA	TRBD2	TRBJ2-5	TGTGCCAGCAGCTTCCAGCGGGAGGGCCAAGAGACCCAGTACTTC	CASSFQREGQETQYF
TRBV30	few	TRBD2	TRBJ2-2	TGTGCCTGGAGTAGCGGGAGGGCCACCGGGGAGCTGTTTTTT	CAWSSGRATGELFF
TRBV6-4	NA	TRBD1	TRBJ2-3	TGTGCAAGCAGGGAGACAGGGGCGACAGATACGCAGTATTTT	CASRETGATDTQYF
TRBV7-3	NA	NA	TRBJ2-3	TGTGCCAGCAGCTTAAATGGGGGGGCTAGCACAGATACGCAGTATTTT	CASSLNGGASTDTQYF
TRBV4-2	once	NA	TRBJ1-6	TGTGCCAGCAGCCAAGAGACACAGAGAAATTCACCCCTCCACTTT	CASSQETQRNSPLHF